This passage covers 30 T cell receptor beta chains from one sample sequenced in a study of patients and donors after allogeneic stem cell transplantation. TCRdb ran MiXCR on the RT-PCR reads and lists one entry per CDR3 protein. The table shows some 21,000 distinct CDR3 sequences, with 25% to 35% occurring only once. Sample: blood, either unsorted or a sorted T cell fraction (not recorded which). The receptors stem from a human donor who was either an allogeneic HSCT recipient or a stem cell or donor lymphocyte infusion donor (not recorded which). It is not recorded whose cells these are; they may come from a transplant donor.

The gene calls are TRBV28 and TRBJ2-2; D remains unclear. Germline V gives CDR1 MDHEN, CDR2 SYDVKM. The germline V and J ends were trimmed by 6 bases and 3 bases, with 5 bases remaining between them. The length of the CDR3 is 12 residues. The CDR3 loop reads CASSPDTGELFF. The DNA for the CDR3 is TGTGCCAGCAGCCCGGACACCGGGGAGCTGTTTTTT.

In its sample, this clonotype was seen many times. The rearrangement uses TRBV12-3 or TRBV12-4 and TRBJ1-5, with 7 nucleotides matching TRBD1. V lost 7 bases, J lost 10 bases, and 13 bases stayed unmatched. CDR3 size: 14 residues. The CDR3 region is CASTLASGTDPQHF. The DNA of the CDR3 is TGTGCCAGCACCCTCGCTTCGGGGACAGACCCCCAGCATTTT.

V and J are TRBV3-1 and TRBJ2-3; 10 nucleotides match TRBD2. The CDR3 is 16 residues long. CDR1 and CDR2 from the germline V gene are LGHDT and YNNKEL (reference sequence). Unmatched junction bases numbered 8, after V lost 3 bases and J lost 5 bases. As DNA, the CDR3 is TGTGCCAGCAGCCAGGTTAGCGGGGGGCGAGGAGATACGCAGTATTTT. It is translated as CASSQVSGGRGDTQYF.

This clonotype was counted many times. The chain combines TRBV5-1 with TRBJ1-5; D gene ambiguous. The CDR3 has 14 amino acids. Germline values: CDR1 SGHRS, CDR2 YFSETQ. The germline V and J ends were trimmed by 4 bases and 6 bases, with 14 bases remaining between them. CDR3 protein: CASSPGQNGQPQHF. CDR3 sequence (DNA): TGCGCCAGCAGCCCAGGTCAGAACGGTCAGCCCCAGCATTTT.

The V and J genes are TRBV20-1 and TRBJ1-6; D is possibly TRBD1 (6 bases). Germline loops: CDR1 DFQATT, CDR2 SNEGSKA (reference sequence). V lost 5 bases to trimming and J lost 7 bases, with 12 bases between them. This CDR3 has 13 amino acids. CDR3 sequence: CSALGGSNSPLHF. The DNA for the CDR3 is TGCAGTGCTCTAGGGGGGTCCAATTCACCCCTCCACTTT.

This clonotype has a count of ten or more. The V call is TRBV6-5, the J call TRBJ2-1; D is unresolved. Trimming took 9 bases from V and 0 from J, leaving 15 bases between them. The CDR3 runs 15 residues. Germline CDR1 MNHEY, CDR2 SVGAGI. The CDR3 DNA reads TGTGCCAGTTCCCCTCAGGCCAGCTCCTACAATGAGCAGTTCTTC. Amino acid sequence: CASSPQASSYNEQFF.

The rearrangement uses TRBV5-1 and TRBJ2-3; D possibly corresponds to TRBD2 (6 bases). V lost 6 bases to trimming and J lost 6 bases, with 20 bases between them. The V gene's germline CDR1 is SGHRS and CDR2 YFSETQ. The CDR3 spans 15 residues. The CDR3 region is CASTSTPGRTDTQYF. Written as DNA, the CDR3 is TGCGCCAGCACGTCCACCCCAGGGAGGACGGATACGCAGTATTTT.

The V and J genes are TRBV7-6 and TRBJ2-1; D might be TRBD1 (6 bases). V gave up 4 bases and J gave up 8 bases, with 21 bases separating them. The CDR3 is 16 amino acids. The germline gives CDR1 SGHVS, CDR2 FNYEAQ. CDR3 nucleotides: TGTGCCAGCAGCTCACAGGGATTCTTCCTTATTGATGAGCAGTTCTTC. Translating it yields CASSSQGFFLIDEQFF.

This clonotype has a handful of counts. The chain employs TRBV10-3 and TRBJ1-5; D remains ambiguous. CDR3 length: 13 residues. The germline V gene has CDR1 ENHRY and CDR2 SYGVKD. Trimming stripped 1 base from V and 6 bases from J, with 7 bases between. CDR3 loop: CAISELGSQPQHF. In DNA, the CDR3 is TGTGCCATCAGTGAGTTGGGGTCTCAGCCCCAGCATTTT.

This clonotype was seen more than once but under ten times. The chain links TRBV2 to TRBJ1-2, with TRBD1 matching 8 bases. Trimming at V came to 6 bases and at J to 0 bases, leaving 6 bases not matched to a gene. This CDR3 has 15 amino acids. CDR1 SNHLY and CDR2 FYNNEI come from the germline V gene. The CDR3 reads CASRRTGPTNYGYTF. DNA of the CDR3: TGTGCCAGCAGGAGGACAGGGCCCACTAACTATGGCTACACCTTC.

To note about this clonotype: One end of the junction varies from germline; a read error may be responsible. The chain is built from TRBV7-7 and TRBJ2-1; possibly TRBD1 or TRBD2 for D (5 bases each). CDR1 and CDR2 (germline): SSHAT, FNYEAQ (reference sequence). The CDR3 spans 13 residues. The CDR3 spells CASSSGRDNEQFF. In nucleotides, the CDR3 is TGTGCTAGCAGTTCGGGACGGGACAATGAGCAGTTCTTC.

The chain uses TRBV7-3 and TRBJ2-3; D possibly corresponds to TRBD1 (6 bases). Germline CDR1 SGHTA, CDR2 FQGTGA. Between the trimmed V and J ends, which lost 5 bases and 8 bases, there was a span of 23 bases. This CDR3 has 16 amino acids. The CDR3 DNA sequence: TGTGCCAGCAGCGAGTACAGGGTACTCCATCAGGGTACGCAGTATTTT. Residues: CASSEYRVLHQGTQYF.

The rearrangement links TRBV7-2 to TRBJ1-6, with D unresolved. The CDR3 consists of 14 residues. The ends were cut back, 1 base at V and 7 bases at J, with 8 bases in the middle. Germline V CDR1 and CDR2: SGHTA, FQGNSA. CDR3 DNA sequence: TGTGCCAGCAGCTTAGTGCCAGCGAATTCACCCCTCCACTTT. It yields the protein CASSLVPANSPLHF.

This clonotype has a single count. A read error may be the cause here, since a much bigger clone is one base away. Likely a read error: the CDR3 ends without its conserved phenylalanine or tryptophan. The chain joins TRBV4-3 to TRBJ1-4; D not certain. CDR3 length: 16 amino acids. CDR1 LGHNA and CDR2 YSLEER come from the germline V gene. V lost 0 bases to trimming and J lost 0 bases, with 8 bases between them. The CDR3: CASSQDRRPTNEKLFY. The CDR3 DNA is TGCGCCAGCAGCCAAGATCGGAGGCCAACTAATGAAAAACTGTTTTAT.

The rearrangement uses TRBV24-1 and TRBJ1-2; unclear D gene. The CDR3 consists of 11 residues. V was shortened by 0 bases and J by 7 bases, with 2 bases between the two germline ends. CDR1 KGHDR and CDR2 SFDVKD come from the germline V gene. CDR3 sequence: CATSDLFGYTF. CDR3 in DNA: TGTGCCACCAGTGATTTGTTTGGCTACACCTTC.

This clonotype was counted only a few times. V is TRBV7-2 and J is TRBJ2-3; no reliable D call. The CDR3 is made up of 15 amino acids. Germline CDR1 reads SGHTA; CDR2 reads FQGNSA. Trimming cost V 2 bases and J 2 bases, with 11 bases left between them. The CDR3 sequence is CASSLQGGYTDTQYF. The CDR3 region has the DNA TGTGCCAGCAGCTTACAAGGCGGTTACACAGATACGCAGTATTTT.

This clonotype was detected many times. The chain recombines TRBV21-1 with TRBJ1-6; TRBD1 is the table's D call, not checked against the DNA. TRBV21-1 has pseudogene status. CDR3 length: 19 residues. The CDR3 here is CASSHAKSEGKVDNSPLHF. CDR3 DNA: TGTGCCAGCAGCCACGCGAAATCAGAGGGGAAAGTGGATAATTCACCCCTCCACTTT.

This clonotype was seen more than once but under ten times. V and J are TRBV5-1 and TRBJ1-1, with D maybe TRBD1 (6 bases). Deletions cut 3 bases from V and 0 bases from J, with 18 bases between. CDR3 size: 17 residues. Germline values: CDR1 SGHRS, CDR2 YFSETQ. DNA of the CDR3: TGCGCCAGCAGCTCCAGCCCTCTTAGGACAGTGAACACTGAAGCTTTCTTT. Translation: CASSSSPLRTVNTEAFF.

The table lists this clonotype with a few counts. V is TRBV6-5 and J is TRBJ2-7; D call uncertain. The germline CDR1 and CDR2 sequences are MNHEY and SVGAGI. CDR3 length: 13 amino acids. V was shortened by 0 bases and J by 6 bases, with 9 bases between the two germline ends. CDR3 amino acids: CASSYSGSREQYF. In DNA form, the CDR3 reads TGTGCCAGCAGTTACTCGGGCAGCCGCGAGCAGTACTTC.

The rearrangement uses TRBV7-6 and TRBJ1-3, with 7 bases lining up with TRBD1. Germline V gene sequence: CDR1 SGHVS, CDR2 FNYEAQ. The CDR3 is made up of 16 amino acids. Unmatched junction bases numbered 8, after V lost 4 bases and J lost 2 bases. CDR3 amino acids: CASSSWTGETGNTIYF. The CDR3 DNA sequence: TGTGCCAGCAGCTCGTGGACAGGCGAGACTGGAAACACCATATATTTT.

The sample holds a few counts of this clonotype. J is TRBJ1-5 and V is TRBV28; D unclear. This CDR3 is built from 11 residues. Germline loops: CDR1 MDHEN, CDR2 SYDVKM. V was trimmed by 3 bases and J by 6 bases, leaving 3 bases between them. The CDR3 is CASSLGQPQHF. CDR3 coding DNA: TGTGCCAGCAGTTTGGGTCAGCCCCAGCATTTT.

In this sample, this clonotype turned up a few times. This chain connects TRBV10-3 to TRBJ1-1; no clear D gene. The germline V and J ends were trimmed by 6 bases and 6 bases, with 17 bases remaining between them. Germline V lookup: CDR1 ENHRY, CDR2 SYGVKD. The CDR3 covers 14 residues. CDR3 in amino acids: CAISARQSPSEAFF. Written as DNA, the CDR3 is TGTGCCATCAGCGCTAGACAAAGTCCCTCTGAAGCTTTCTTT.

This sequence joins TRBV9 and TRBJ1-3; D gene unclear. The length of the CDR3 is 15 residues. V was clipped by 4 bases and J by 2 bases, with 13 bases between them. CDR1 SGDLS and CDR2 YYNGEE come from the germline V gene. CDR3 region: CASSYGPLPGNTIYF. The CDR3 bases are TGTGCCAGCAGCTACGGACCTTTGCCTGGAAACACCATATATTTT.

The genes are TRBV10-3 and TRBJ1-5; 9 bases align to TRBD1. This CDR3 contains 13 residues. The germline V gene encodes CDR1 ENHRY and CDR2 SYGVKD. V lost 11 bases, J lost 6 bases, and 8 bases stayed unmatched. CDR3 protein: CAVTGGPGQPQHF. The CDR3 bases are TGTGCCGTTACAGGGGGCCCCGGTCAGCCCCAGCATTTT.

The genes are TRBV5-1 and TRBJ2-7, with a possible D match to TRBD1 (6 bases). Per germline, CDR1 SGHRS and CDR2 YFSETQ. The ends were cut back, 1 base at V and 0 bases at J, with 17 bases in the middle. This CDR3 is 17 amino acids long. CDR3 protein: CASSLRTRDTSSYEQYV. The CDR3 region has the DNA TGCGCCAGCAGCTTGAGGACCCGGGACACGAGCTCCTACGAGCAGTACGTC.

In its sample, this clonotype was seen a few times. CDR3: CASSHRGQVDQPQHF. The CDR3 DNA reads TGTGCCAGCAGCCACCGCGGACAGGTAGACCAGCCCCAGCATTTT. The J gene is TRBJ1-5, the V gene TRBV28; 7 bases align to TRBD1. Germline lookup yields CDR1 MDHEN and CDR2 SYDVKM. Trimming at V came to 6 bases and at J to 7 bases, leaving 12 bases not matched to a gene. CDR3 length: 15 residues.

The V call is TRBV7-9, the J call TRBJ1-3, with TRBD1 matching over 9 bases. Germline V gives CDR1 SEHNR, CDR2 FQNEAQ (reference sequence). With 3 bases clipped from V and 0 bases from J, the junction kept 6 bases outside the gene matches. The CDR3 is made up of 17 amino acids. The CDR3 region is CASSLIGQGISGNTIYF. The CDR3 DNA is TGTGCCAGCAGCTTGATCGGACAGGGGATCTCTGGAAACACCATATATTTT.

This clonotype turned up a few times. The chain has TRBV6-5 and TRBJ1-6; 9 bases are shared with TRBD1. This CDR3 comprises 15 residues. Germline V gene lookup returns CDR1 MNHEY and CDR2 SVGAGI. Losses at the gene ends were 5 bases for V and 6 bases for J; bases not matched to a gene: 5. Here the CDR3 DNA reads TGTGCCAGCAGTGACCCGGGACAGGGTAATTCACCCCTCCACTTT. Protein: CASSDPGQGNSPLHF.

This clonotype is judged medium-sized. The chain couples TRBV5-1 to TRBJ1-3, with D unclear. This CDR3 comprises 17 residues. V shed 0 bases and J shed 0 bases, with 13 bases lying between them. From germline, CDR1 is SGHRS and CDR2 YFSETQ. The CDR3 nucleotides are TGCGCCAGCAGCTTGGCCCCGGTCGGGAGCTCTGGAAACACCATATATTTT. Translating it yields CASSLAPVGSSGNTIYF.

The genes are TRBV5-1 and TRBJ1-2; no definite D call. The CDR3 spans 13 residues. CDR1 SGHRS and CDR2 YFSETQ come from the germline V gene. Trimming cost V 4 bases and J 5 bases, with 12 bases left between them. CDR3 protein: CASSVTERYGYTF. The CDR3 nucleotides are TGCGCCAGCAGCGTCACGGAGAGATATGGCTACACCTTC.